A selection of T cell receptor beta chains follows, all from one sample in a study of T cell repertoires in cytomegalovirus infection. TCRdb analysed the reads with MiXCR anew, one entry per CDR3 protein. The profile shows approximately 500,000 distinct CDR3 sequences, 16% of them singletons. The sequenced sample was CD8+ T cells from PBMCs. These receptors all stem from a human donor in good health (CMV status not recorded). Some clones in this sample may be carry-over from other donors' samples. CDR3s include the opening cysteine and the closing phenylalanine or tryptophan. The order of the fields is V gene, J gene, CDR3 protein.

V: TRBV25-1; J: TRBJ2-1; CDR3: CASSETGAGALNEQFF
V: TRBV9; J: TRBJ2-7; CDR3: CASSGSGLTYEQYF
V: TRBV7-6; J: TRBJ2-3; CDR3: CASSSYSTAPYTDTQYF
V: TRBV4-2; J: TRBJ2-7; CDR3: CASSRTYSGTYEQYF
V: TRBV11-2; J: TRBJ2-5; CDR3: CASSLGRAIETQYF
V: TRBV2; J: TRBJ2-7; CDR3: CASSDGQTYYEQYF
V: TRBV12-3/TRBV12-4; J: TRBJ1-1; CDR3: CASSLTGVDTEAFF
V: TRBV12-3/TRBV12-4; J: TRBJ2-2; CDR3: CASSPSPGTGELFF
V: TRBV5-4; J: TRBJ2-2; CDR3: CASSLPYRRTGELFF
V: TRBV7-3; J: TRBJ2-1; CDR3: CASSLLAGEYGEQFF
V: TRBV28; J: TRBJ1-1; CDR3: CASSGVQGARPEEAFF
V: TRBV20-1; J: TRBJ2-1; CDR3: CSARDYSGGYNEQFF
V: TRBV2; J: TRBJ2-3; CDR3: CASSELGHPSTDTQYF
V: TRBV29-1; J: TRBJ2-7; CDR3: CSVGEMAYEQYF
V: TRBV9; J: TRBJ2-1; CDR3: CASSASGTVGNEQFF
V: TRBV6-1; J: TRBJ2-1; CDR3: CASSLPGLAITHNEQFF
V: TRBV7-9; J: TRBJ2-6; CDR3: CASSFYISGANVLTF
V: TRBV10-3; J: TRBJ2-2; CDR3: CAISGQGSTGELFF
V: TRBV4-1; J: TRBJ2-3; CDR3: CASSRGPGGTDTQYF
V: TRBV4-1; J: TRBJ1-3; CDR3: CASSQERQGITGNTIYF
V: TRBV5-4; J: TRBJ2-4; CDR3: CASARRGIGNIQYF
V: TRBV6-5; J: TRBJ1-4; CDR3: CASSYGQFDEKLFF
V: TRBV5-6; J: TRBJ2-7; CDR3: CASSLELAVYEQYF
V: TRBV11-2; J: TRBJ1-1; CDR3: CASSLDSGMNTEAFF
V: TRBV7-9; J: TRBJ2-7; CDR3: CASSLAVLLEQYF
V: TRBV6-5; J: TRBJ2-7; CDR3: CASSFTGGGGEQYF
V: TRBV12-3/TRBV12-4; J: TRBJ1-6; CDR3: CASSFTGQGMNLPLHF
V: TRBV6-1; J: TRBJ1-6; CDR3: CASSSFGGLYSYNSPLHF
V: TRBV7-8; J: TRBJ1-5; CDR3: CASGEDRVSHQPQHF
V: TRBV7-2; J: TRBJ2-3; CDR3: CASSLGDSGGDTQYF
V: TRBV5-1; J: TRBJ1-2; CDR3: CASSLDSNYGYTF
V: TRBV6-1; J: TRBJ1-6; CDR3: CASSDRGFNSPLHF
V: TRBV28; J: TRBJ2-2; CDR3: CASSPLKEGRTGELFF
V: TRBV27; J: TRBJ2-7; CDR3: CASSFTRTGAYEQYF
V: TRBV6-6; J: TRBJ2-5; CDR3: CASSYPGQGVETQYF
V: TRBV11-3; J: TRBJ2-1; CDR3: CASSLDSLGGGNYNEQFF
V: TRBV7-6; J: TRBJ2-7; CDR3: CASSSNSEQYF
V: TRBV27; J: TRBJ2-1; CDR3: CASSSPREGTGENNEQFF
V: TRBV6-5; J: TRBJ2-7; CDR3: CASSYRGPNYEQYF
V: TRBV6-1; J: TRBJ2-7; CDR3: CASSESRGYEQYF